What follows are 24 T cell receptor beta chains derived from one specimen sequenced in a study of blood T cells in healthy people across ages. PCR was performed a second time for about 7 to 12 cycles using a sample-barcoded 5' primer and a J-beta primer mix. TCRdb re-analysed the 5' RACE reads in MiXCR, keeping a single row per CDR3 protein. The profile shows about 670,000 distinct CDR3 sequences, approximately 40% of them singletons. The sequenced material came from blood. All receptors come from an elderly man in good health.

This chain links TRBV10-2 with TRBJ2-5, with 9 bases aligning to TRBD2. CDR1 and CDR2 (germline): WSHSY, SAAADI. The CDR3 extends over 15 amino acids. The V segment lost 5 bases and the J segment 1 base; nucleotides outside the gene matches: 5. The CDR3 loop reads CASSSSGGIQETQYF. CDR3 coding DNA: TGCGCCAGCAGTTCCAGCGGGGGGATCCAAGAGACCCAGTACTTC.

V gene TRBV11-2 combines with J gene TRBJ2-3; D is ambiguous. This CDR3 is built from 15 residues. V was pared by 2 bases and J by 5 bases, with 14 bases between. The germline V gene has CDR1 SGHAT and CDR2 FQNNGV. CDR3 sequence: CASSLTPLLGDTQYF. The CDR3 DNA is TGTGCCAGCAGCTTAACCCCCCTCTTGGGAGATACGCAGTATTTT.

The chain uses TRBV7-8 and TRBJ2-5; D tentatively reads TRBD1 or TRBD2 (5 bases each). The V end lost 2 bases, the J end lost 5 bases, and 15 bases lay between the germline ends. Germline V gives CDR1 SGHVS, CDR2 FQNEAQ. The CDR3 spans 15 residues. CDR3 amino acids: CASSLIGGSIETQYF. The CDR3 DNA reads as TGTGCCAGCAGCTTAATTGGGGGATCGATTGAGACCCAGTACTTC.

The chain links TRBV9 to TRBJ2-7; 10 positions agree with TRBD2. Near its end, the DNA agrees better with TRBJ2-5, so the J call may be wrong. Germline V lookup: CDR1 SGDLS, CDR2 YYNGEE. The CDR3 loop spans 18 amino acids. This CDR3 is CASSAYLTAGGGKETQYF. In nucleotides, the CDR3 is TGTGCCAGCAGCGCCTACCTCACAGCGGGAGGGGGAAAAGAGACCCAGTACTTC.

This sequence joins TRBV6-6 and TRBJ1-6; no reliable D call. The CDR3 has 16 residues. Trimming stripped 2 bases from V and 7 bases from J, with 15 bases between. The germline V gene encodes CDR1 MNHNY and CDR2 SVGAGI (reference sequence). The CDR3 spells CASSYPPKEENSPLHF. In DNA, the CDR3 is TGTGCCAGCAGTTACCCCCCCAAGGAGGAAAATTCACCCCTCCACTTT.

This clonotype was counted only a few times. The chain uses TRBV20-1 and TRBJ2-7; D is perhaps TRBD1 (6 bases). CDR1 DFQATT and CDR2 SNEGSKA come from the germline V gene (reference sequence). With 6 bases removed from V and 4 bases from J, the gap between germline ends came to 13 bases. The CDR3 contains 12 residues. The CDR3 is CSAQTGRYEQYF. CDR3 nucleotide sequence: TGCAGTGCACAGACAGGAAGGTACGAGCAGTACTTC.

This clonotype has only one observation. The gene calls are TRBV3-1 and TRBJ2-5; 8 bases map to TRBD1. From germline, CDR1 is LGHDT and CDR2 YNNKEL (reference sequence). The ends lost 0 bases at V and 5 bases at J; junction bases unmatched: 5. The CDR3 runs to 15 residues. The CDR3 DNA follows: TGTGCCAGCAGCCAAGATGCCAGGGGGCTGGAGACCCAGTACTTC. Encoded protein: CASSQDARGLETQYF.

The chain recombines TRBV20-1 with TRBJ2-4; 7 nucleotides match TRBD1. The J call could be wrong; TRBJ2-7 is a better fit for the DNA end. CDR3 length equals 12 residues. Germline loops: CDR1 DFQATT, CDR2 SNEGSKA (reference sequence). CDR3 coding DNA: TGCAGTGCTACCCGACAGGGCTACGAGCAGTACTTC. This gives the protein CSATRQGYEQYF.

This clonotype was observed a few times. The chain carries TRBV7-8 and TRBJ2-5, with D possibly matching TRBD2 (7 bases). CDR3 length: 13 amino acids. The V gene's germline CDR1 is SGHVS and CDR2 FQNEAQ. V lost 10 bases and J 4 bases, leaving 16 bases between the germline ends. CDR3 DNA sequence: TGTGCCATCCCAATGGGGGGGCGAGAGACCCAGTACTTC. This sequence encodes CAIPMGGRETQYF.

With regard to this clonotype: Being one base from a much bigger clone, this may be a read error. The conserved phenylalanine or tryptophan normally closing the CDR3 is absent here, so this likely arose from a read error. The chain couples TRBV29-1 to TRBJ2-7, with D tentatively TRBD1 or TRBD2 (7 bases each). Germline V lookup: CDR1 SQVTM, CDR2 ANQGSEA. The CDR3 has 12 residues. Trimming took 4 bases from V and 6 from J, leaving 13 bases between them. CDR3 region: CSVGQGGGEQYL. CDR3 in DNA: TGCAGCGTTGGACAGGGAGGGGGCGAGCAGTACCTC.

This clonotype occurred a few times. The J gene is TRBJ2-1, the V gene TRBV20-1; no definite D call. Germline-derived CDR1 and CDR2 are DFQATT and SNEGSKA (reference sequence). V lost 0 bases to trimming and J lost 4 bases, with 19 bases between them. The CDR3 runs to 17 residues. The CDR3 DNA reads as TGCAGTGCTAGAGATCGTGGGCGGACCGGACCATACAATGAGCAGTTCTTC. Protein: CSARDRGRTGPYNEQFF.

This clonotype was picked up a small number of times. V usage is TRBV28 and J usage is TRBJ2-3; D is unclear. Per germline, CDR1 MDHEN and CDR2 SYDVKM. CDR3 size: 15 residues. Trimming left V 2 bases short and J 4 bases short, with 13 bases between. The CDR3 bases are TGTGCCAGCAGTTTAGAAGGGCAGGTGTCAGATACGCAGTATTTT. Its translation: CASSLEGQVSDTQYF.

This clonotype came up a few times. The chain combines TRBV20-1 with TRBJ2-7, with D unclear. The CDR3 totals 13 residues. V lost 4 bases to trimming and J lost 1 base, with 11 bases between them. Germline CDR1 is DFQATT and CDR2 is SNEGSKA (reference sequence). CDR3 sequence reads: CSAKSEPSYEQYF. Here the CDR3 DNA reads TGCAGTGCTAAAAGTGAGCCTTCCTACGAGCAGTACTTC.

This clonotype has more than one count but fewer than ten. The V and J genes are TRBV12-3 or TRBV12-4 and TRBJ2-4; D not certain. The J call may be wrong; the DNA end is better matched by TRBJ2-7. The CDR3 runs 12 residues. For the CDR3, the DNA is TGTGCCAGCACCCGATACAGCTACGAGCAGTACTTC. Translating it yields CASTRYSYEQYF.

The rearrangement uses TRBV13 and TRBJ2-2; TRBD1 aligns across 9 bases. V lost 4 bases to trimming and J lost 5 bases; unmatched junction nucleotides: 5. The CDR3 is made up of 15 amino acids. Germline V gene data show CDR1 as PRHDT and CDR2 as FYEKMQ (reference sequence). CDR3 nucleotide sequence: TGTGCCAGCAGCTGGGGACAGGGTCGGACCGGGGAGCTGTTTTTT. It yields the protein CASSWGQGRTGELFF.

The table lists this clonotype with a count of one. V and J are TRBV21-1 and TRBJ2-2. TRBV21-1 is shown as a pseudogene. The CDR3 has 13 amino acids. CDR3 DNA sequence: TGTGCCAGCAGCAAAGGGTTGGCCGGGGAGCTGTTTTTT. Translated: CASSKGLAGELFF.

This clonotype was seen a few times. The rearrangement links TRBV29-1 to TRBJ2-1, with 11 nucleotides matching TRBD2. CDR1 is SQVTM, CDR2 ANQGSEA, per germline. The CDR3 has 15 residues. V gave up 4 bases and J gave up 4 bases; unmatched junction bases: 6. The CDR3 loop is CSVALLAGVYNEQFF. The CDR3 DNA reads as TGCAGCGTTGCCCTACTAGCGGGAGTGTACAATGAGCAGTTCTTC.

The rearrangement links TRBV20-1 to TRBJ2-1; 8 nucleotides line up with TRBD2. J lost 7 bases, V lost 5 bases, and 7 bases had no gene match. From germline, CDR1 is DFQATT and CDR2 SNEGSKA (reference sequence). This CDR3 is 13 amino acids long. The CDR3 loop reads CSAPPSGRNEQFF. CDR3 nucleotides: TGCAGTGCTCCCCCTAGCGGGCGTAATGAGCAGTTCTTC.

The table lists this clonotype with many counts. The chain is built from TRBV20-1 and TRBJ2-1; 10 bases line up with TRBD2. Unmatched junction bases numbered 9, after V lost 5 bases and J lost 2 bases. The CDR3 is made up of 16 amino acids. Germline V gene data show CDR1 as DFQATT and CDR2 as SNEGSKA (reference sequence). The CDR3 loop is CSASIQAGGTYNEQFF. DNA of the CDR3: TGCAGTGCTTCAATCCAAGCGGGAGGGACCTACAATGAGCAGTTCTTC.

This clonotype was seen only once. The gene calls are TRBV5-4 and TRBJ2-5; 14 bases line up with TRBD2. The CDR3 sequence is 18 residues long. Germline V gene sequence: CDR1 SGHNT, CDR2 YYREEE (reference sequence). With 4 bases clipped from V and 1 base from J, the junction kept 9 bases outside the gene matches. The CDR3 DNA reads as TGTGCCAGCAGCCCCAGGACTAGCGGGGGGACCCTCCAAGAGACCCAGTACTTC. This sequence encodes CASSPRTSGGTLQETQYF.

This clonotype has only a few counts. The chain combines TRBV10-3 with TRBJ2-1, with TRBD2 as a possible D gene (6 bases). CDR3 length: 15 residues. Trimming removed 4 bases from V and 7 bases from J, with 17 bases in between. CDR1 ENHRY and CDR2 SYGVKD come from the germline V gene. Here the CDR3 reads CAISGSSVQANEQFF. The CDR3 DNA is TGTGCCATCAGTGGGTCTAGCGTCCAAGCGAATGAGCAGTTCTTC.

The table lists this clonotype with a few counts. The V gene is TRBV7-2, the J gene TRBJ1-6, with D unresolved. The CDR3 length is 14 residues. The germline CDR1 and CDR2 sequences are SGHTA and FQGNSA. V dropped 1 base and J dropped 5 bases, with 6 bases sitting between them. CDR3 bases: TGTGCCAGCAGCTTAGTTCTGAATAATTCACCCCTCCACTTT. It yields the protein CASSLVLNNSPLHF.

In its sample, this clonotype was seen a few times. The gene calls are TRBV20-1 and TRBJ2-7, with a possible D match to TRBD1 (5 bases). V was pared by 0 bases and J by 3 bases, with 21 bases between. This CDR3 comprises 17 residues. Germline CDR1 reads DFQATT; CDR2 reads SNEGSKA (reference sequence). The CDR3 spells CSARDLRSRQGGYEQYF. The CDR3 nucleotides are TGCAGTGCTAGAGATCTCCGTAGCCGGCAGGGTGGCTACGAGCAGTACTTC.

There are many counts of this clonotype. The DNA for the CDR3 is TGTGCCAGCAGTTGGACTAGCGGGGGGGCGGAGACCCAGTACTTC. Its translation is CASSWTSGGAETQYF. The V and J genes are TRBV6-2 or TRBV6-3 and TRBJ2-5; TRBD2 matches at 15 bases. The CDR3 extends over 15 amino acids. V lost 4 bases and J lost 5; bases outside the gene matches: 2. Germline values: CDR1 MNHEY, CDR2 SVGEGT.